The subject of this entry is one TCR beta chain. This clone has only a few counts. Its antigen is not yet known. No qualities accompany the bases; no much larger clone lies one base away. The sample's time point, from its label and the paper: about 25 weeks on oral tofacitinib. The intended sense of this specimen's treatment or condition label: oral pan-JAK inhibitor, 5-10 mg twice daily. Lesional scalp punch biopsies and peripheral blood were collected from alopecia areata patients. PBMCs were separated by density centrifugation and stained for CD3, CD4 and CD8, after which CD4+ and CD8+ T cells were sorted on a FACSAria. The library relied on the immunoSEQ multiplex PCR assay. For TCR sequencing, RNA was extracted from every sample and reverse transcribed into cDNA to serve as template. SuperScript III was used to make first-strand cDNA, primed with a 2:1 mix of oligo-dT and random hexamers. A synthetic immune receptor repertoire was used to gauge amplification bias, and whatever bias remained was removed computationally. The authors processed their data as follows. Raw reads were preprocessed to remove errors, and CDR3 was defined according to IMGT conventions as the region from the conserved cysteine to phenylalanine. Clonality was calculated as 1 minus Shannon entropy normalized by log2 of the number of productive unique TCRs. Scalp TCRbeta sequences were cross-referenced with sorted blood CD4 and CD8 repertoires so that the CD4 or CD8 identity of scalp clones could be inferred. TCRdb's version of the immuneACCESS table is confined to in-frame rearrangements and falls short of the full clone set. An unresolved V gene accounts for under half of the shortfall where checked; the remainder is of unknown origin. The V and J calls and the clone size are those of that table, but D and trimming were determined from the DNA. The sample yields fewer than 200,000 clones; 58% were counted once. The top ten hold around an eighth of the sample.

The source of the sample is a study of CD8+ T cells in alopecia areata listed by TCRdb under 2018. Background for the entire study: The treated patients, all with moderate-to-severe alopecia areata, were enrolled in an open-label pilot trial of oral tofacitinib given at 5 to 10 mg twice daily. Biopsies were taken from tofacitinib-treated patients at baseline and again at 4 and 24 weeks into treatment, and several of those patients also had a later scalp biopsy. Patients stayed on tofacitinib for 6 to 18 months and then had 6 months of follow-up off drug so that delayed response and recurrence could be assessed. In both human patients and the C3H/HeJ mouse model, the study applied high-throughput TCRbeta sequencing to look at T cell clonal expansion in alopecia areata. TCRbeta CDR3 regions were amplified by immunoSEQ multiplex PCR using 35 Vbeta forward and 13 Jbeta reverse primers. RNA was obtained with the PAXgene miRNA kit for fixed scalp, the miRNeasy kit for PBMCs, and the RNeasy kit for mouse skin. Disease severity in treated patients was measured with the SALT score, which quantifies the percentage of affected scalp surface area. Scalp clonality was compared across normal scalp (n=4), patchy alopecia areata scalp (n=8), and alopecia totalis/universalis scalp (n=8). Human TCRbeta sequencing covered scalp tissue and sorted CD4+ and CD8+ peripheral blood T cells from patchy and totalis/universalis alopecia areata patients and healthy controls. The study at large found these results: During tofacitinib treatment, many expanded lesional clones remained in scalp and blood, and this persistence may partly explain relapse after treatment is stopped. Compared with normal scalp, lesional scalp had higher clonality and more expanded CD8+ clones, particularly in alopecia totalis/universalis, a pattern that suggests antigenic drive. Scalp clonality and the number of expanded CD8+ clones among the top 100 scalp clones were significantly decreased by tofacitinib. Because the treated cohort was small and included a single nonresponder, larger studies are needed to assess links between baseline CD8+ expansion and response. TCR sequences shared between patients were less clear than in mice, possibly partly because of HLA diversity in the patient population. Resident alphabeta T cells in normal human skin are also sequenced, complicating scalp TCR repertoire analysis, unlike mouse skin dominated by gammadelta T cells.

V has 8 bases trimmed and J has 6 bases trimmed; junction bases matching no gene number 13. The cysteine opens and the phenylalanine closes a CDR3 of 14 amino acids. The read is trimmed to its CDR3 DNA, 42 bases read in frame from base 1. Taken from the germline V gene (reference sequence), the CDR1 and CDR2 loops are GTSNPN and SVGIG. This sequence was found in a human donor with alopecia areata. The chain is made from TRBV30 and TRBJ2-1; the central 7 bases match TRBD1. The sample in question was CD8+ T cells sorted from blood, obtained at week 24, from a patient treated with tofacitinib. The CDR3 has the sequence CASDRELRSNEQFF. The sequenced DNA is TGTGCCAGTGACAGGGAATTGAGATCCAATGAGCAGTTCTTC.